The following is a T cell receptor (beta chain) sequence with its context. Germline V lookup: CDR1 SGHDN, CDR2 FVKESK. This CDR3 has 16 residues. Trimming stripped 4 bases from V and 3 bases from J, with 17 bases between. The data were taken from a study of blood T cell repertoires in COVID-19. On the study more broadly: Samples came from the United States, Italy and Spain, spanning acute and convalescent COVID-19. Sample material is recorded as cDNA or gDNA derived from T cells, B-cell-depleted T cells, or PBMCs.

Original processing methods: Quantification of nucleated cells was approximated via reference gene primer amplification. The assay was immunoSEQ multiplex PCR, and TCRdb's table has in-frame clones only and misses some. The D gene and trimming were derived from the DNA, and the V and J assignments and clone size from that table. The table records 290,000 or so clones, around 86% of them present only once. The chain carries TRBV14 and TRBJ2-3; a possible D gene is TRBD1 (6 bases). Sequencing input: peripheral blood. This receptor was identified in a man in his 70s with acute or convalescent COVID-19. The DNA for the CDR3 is TGTGCCAGCAGCCCCCAAGAGGGGGTGCGGACAGATACGCAGTATTTT. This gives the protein CASSPQEGVRTDTQYF. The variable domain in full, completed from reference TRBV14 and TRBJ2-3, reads EAGVTQFPSHSVIEKGQTVTLRCDPISGHDNLYWYRRVMGKEIKFLLHFVKESKQDESGMPNNRFLAERTGGTYSTLKVQPAELEDSGVYFCASSPQEGVRTDTQYFGPGTRLTVL.